The sequence of this TCR beta chain was determined in a study of T cell repertoires and HLA-DP antigens. A word on this clone: The target antigen is unknown.

The table came from immunoSEQ multiplex PCR; TCRdb's copy has only in-frame clones and leaves some out. In the table there are about 73,000 clones, about 82% of which are singletons. The sample was CD4+ T cells from PBMCs. The receptor was isolated from a man aged 60-69 years in good health and CMV-seronegative.

In DNA form, the CDR3 reads TGTGCCAGCAGCTTGTTGAACACCATATATTTT. This sequence encodes CASSLLNTIYF. The genes are TRBV5-6 and TRBJ1-3, with D unresolved. The ends were cut back, 1 base at V and 7 bases at J, with 3 bases in the middle. CDR1 SGHDT and CDR2 YYEEEE come from the germline V gene. This CDR3 is 11 amino acids long.